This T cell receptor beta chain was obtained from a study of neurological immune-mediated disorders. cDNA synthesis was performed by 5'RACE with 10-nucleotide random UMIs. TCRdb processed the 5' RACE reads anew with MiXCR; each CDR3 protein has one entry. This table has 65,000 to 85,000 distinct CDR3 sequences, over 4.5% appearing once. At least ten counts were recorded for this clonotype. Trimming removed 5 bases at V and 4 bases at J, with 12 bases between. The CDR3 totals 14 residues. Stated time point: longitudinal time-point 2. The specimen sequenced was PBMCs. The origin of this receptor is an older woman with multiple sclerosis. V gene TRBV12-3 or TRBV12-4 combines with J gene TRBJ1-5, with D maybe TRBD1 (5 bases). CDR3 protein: CASSRGNQNQPQHF. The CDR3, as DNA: TGTGCCAGCAGTCGGGGCAACCAGAATCAGCCCCAGCATTTT.